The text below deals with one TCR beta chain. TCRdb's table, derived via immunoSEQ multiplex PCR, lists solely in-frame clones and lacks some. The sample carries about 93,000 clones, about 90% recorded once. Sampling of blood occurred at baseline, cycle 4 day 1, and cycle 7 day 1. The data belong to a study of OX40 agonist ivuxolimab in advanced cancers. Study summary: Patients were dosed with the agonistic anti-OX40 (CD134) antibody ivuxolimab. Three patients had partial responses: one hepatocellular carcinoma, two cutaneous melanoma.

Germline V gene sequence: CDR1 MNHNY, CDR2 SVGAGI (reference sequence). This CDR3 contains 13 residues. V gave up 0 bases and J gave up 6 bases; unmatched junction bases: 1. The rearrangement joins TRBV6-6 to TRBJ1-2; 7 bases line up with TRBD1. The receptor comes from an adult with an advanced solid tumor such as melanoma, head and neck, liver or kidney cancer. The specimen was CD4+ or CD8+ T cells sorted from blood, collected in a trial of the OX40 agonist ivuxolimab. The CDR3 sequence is CASSYSTGNGYTF. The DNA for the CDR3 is TGTGCCAGCAGTTACTCGACAGGGAATGGCTACACCTTC.